Presented here are 5 T cell receptor beta chains from one specimen sequenced in a study of blood T cell repertoires in COVID-19. The assay was immunoSEQ multiplex PCR, and TCRdb's table has in-frame clones only and misses some. The sample has 120,000 to 150,000 clones; 80% to 85% are singletons. Sequenced material: peripheral blood. These receptors came from a human donor in a cohort sampled during active COVID-19.

V gene TRBV6-5 combines with J gene TRBJ1-2; TRBD1 aligns across 11 bases. Per the germline V gene, CDR1 is MNHEY and CDR2 is SVGAGI. The V segment lost 10 bases and the J segment 8 bases; nucleotides outside the gene matches: 15. The CDR3 runs 15 residues. The CDR3 coding sequence is TGTGCCACCTCGGGGAGAGGACAGGGGGCCTGGGGCTACACCTTC. Its translation is CATSGRGQGAWGYTF.

In its sample, this clone was seen once. This chain joins TRBV6-5 and TRBJ2-3; 9 bases fit TRBD1. In germline, CDR1 is MNHEY, CDR2 SVGAGI. This CDR3 contains 15 residues. With 7 bases clipped from V and 0 bases from J, the junction kept 5 bases outside the gene matches. CDR3 loop: CASTRDRASTDTQYF. The CDR3 DNA reads as TGTGCCAGCACTAGGGACAGGGCTAGCACAGATACGCAGTATTTT.

The sample holds one count of this clone. The chain carries TRBV2 and TRBJ2-5; 15 bases map to TRBD2. The CDR3 extends over 15 amino acids. V lost 10 bases, J lost 5 bases, and 8 bases stayed unmatched. Germline CDR1 reads SNHLY; CDR2 reads FYNNEI. Here the CDR3 DNA reads TGTGCCATCGGGACTAGCGGGGGGAGGGTGGAGACCCAGTACTTC. It specifies CAIGTSGGRVETQYF.

This clone was recorded a few times. The chain is built from TRBV6-5 and TRBJ1-2; maybe TRBD1 (5 bases). Trimming left V 6 bases short and J 2 bases short, with 13 bases between. The CDR3 runs to 14 residues. CDR1 MNHEY and CDR2 SVGAGI come from the germline V gene. In nucleotides, the CDR3 is TGTGCCAGCAGCCGGCCCCAGGGAAACTATGGCTACACCTTC. Protein product: CASSRPQGNYGYTF.

This chain joins TRBV6-5 and TRBJ2-3, with 9 nucleotides matching TRBD2. In germline, CDR1 is MNHEY, CDR2 SVGAGI. J gave up 4 bases and V 7 bases, and 6 bases lay outside the gene matches. The CDR3 runs to 14 residues. CDR3 DNA sequence: TGTGCCAGCAATAAGCGGGGGGTTTCAGATACGCAGTATTTT. Translating it yields CASNKRGVSDTQYF.